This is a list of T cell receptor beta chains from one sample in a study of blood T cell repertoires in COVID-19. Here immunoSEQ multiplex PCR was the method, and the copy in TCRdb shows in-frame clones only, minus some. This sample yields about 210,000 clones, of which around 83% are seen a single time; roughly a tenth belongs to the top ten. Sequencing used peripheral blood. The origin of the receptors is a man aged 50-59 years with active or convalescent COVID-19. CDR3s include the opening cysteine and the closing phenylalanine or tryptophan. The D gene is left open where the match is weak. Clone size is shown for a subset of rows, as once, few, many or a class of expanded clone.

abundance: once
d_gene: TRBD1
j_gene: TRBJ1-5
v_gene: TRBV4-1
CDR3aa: CASSGRTGGAYQPQHF
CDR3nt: TGCGCCAGCAGCGGACGGACAGGGGGCGCGTACCAGCCCCAGCATTTT

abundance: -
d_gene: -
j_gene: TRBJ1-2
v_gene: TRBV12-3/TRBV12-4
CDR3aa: CASSFGGAGGYTF
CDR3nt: TGTGCCAGCAGTTTCGGGGGAGCGGGGGGCTACACCTTC

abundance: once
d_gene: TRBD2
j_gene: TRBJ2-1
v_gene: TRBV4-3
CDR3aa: CASSQATSGGDYNEQFF
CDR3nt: TGCGCCAGCAGCCAAGCTACTAGCGGGGGTGATTACAATGAGCAGTTCTTC

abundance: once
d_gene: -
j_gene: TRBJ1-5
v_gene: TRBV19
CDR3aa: CASSIGSGGQPQHF
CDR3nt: TGTGCCAGTAGTATAGGAAGCGGGGGTCAGCCCCAGCATTTT

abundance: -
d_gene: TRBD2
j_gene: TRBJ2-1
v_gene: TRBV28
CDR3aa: CASSYRSGGNEQFF
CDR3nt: TGTGCCAGCAGCTACCGATCGGGGGGGAATGAGCAGTTCTTC

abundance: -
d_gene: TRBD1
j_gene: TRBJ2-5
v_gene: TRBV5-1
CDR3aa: CASSYNPQGSQETQYF
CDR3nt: TGCGCCAGCAGCTACAACCCACAGGGGAGCCAAGAGACCCAGTACTTC

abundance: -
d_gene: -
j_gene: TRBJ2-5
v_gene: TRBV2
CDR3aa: CASSPQETQYF
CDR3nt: TGTGCCAGCAGCCCGCAAGAGACCCAGTACTTC

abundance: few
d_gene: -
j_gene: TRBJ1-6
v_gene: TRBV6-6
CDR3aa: CASSRYRHTTYNSPLHF
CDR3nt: TGTGCCAGCAGTCGATACAGGCACACTACCTATAATTCACCCCTCCACTTT

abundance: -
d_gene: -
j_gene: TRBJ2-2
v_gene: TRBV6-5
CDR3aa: CASSRRHGPGELFF
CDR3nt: TGTGCCAGCAGCCGACGACATGGTCCCGGGGAGCTGTTTTTT

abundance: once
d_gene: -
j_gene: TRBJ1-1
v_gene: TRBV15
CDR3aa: CATGARGKSNTEAFF
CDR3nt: TGTGCCACCGGGGCGCGGGGAAAATCGAACACTGAAGCTTTCTTT

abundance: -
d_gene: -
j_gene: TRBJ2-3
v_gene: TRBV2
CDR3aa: CASSGSSGRGTDTQYF
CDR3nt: TGTGCCAGCAGTGGAAGCAGCGGACGGGGGACAGATACGCAGTATTTT

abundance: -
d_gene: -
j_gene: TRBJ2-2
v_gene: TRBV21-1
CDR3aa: CASSKAGQGLSLNTGELFF
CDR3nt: TGTGCCAGCAGCAAAGCGGGGCAGGGTCTGTCCCTGAACACCGGGGAGCTGTTTTTT

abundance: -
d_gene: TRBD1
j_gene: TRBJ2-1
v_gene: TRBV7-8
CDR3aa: CASSIGTAYNEQFF
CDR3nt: TGTGCCAGCAGCATCGGGACAGCATACAATGAGCAGTTCTTC

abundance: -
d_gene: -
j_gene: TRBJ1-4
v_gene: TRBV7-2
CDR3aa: CASSSTGSPSGKLFF
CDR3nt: TGTGCCAGCAGCTCAACAGGGTCTCCGTCAGGAAAACTGTTTTTT

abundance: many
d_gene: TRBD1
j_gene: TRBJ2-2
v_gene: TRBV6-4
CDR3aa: CASSGTGDTGELFF
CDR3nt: TGTGCCAGCAGTGGGACAGGGGACACCGGGGAGCTGTTTTTT

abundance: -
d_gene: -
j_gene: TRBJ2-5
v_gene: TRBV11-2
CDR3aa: CASSLGLRETQYF
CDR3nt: TGTGCCAGCAGCTTAGGTCTTCGGGAGACCCAGTACTTC

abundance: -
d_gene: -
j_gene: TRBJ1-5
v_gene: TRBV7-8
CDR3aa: CASSLEGDQPQHF
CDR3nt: TGTGCCAGCAGCTTAGAGGGGGATCAGCCCCAGCATTTT

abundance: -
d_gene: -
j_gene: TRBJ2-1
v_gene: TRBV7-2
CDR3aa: CASRGDSYNEQFF
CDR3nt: TGTGCCAGCAGAGGCGACAGCTACAATGAGCAGTTCTTC

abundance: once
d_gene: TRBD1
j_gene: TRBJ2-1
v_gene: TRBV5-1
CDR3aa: CASSPGTGAYSEQFF
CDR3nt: TGCGCCAGCAGTCCCGGGACAGGGGCCTACAGTGAGCAGTTCTTC

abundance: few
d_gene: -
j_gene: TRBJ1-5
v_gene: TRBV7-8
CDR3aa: CASSSHRVSNQPQHF
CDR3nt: TGTGCCAGCAGCTCCCACAGGGTTAGCAATCAGCCCCAGCATTTT

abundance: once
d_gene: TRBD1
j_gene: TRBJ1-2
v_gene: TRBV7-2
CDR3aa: CASSLSTRGRDGYTF
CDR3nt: TGTGCCAGCAGCTTAAGCACAAGGGGGCGGGATGGCTACACCTTC

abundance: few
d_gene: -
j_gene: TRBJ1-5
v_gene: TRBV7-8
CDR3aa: CASSLLAGDQPQHF
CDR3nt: TGTGCCAGCAGCTTACTTGCGGGGGACCAGCCCCAGCATTTT

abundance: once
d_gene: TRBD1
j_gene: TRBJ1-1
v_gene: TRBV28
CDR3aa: CASSFRGYTTEAFF
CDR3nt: TGTGCCAGCAGTTTCAGGGGGTATACCACTGAAGCTTTCTTT

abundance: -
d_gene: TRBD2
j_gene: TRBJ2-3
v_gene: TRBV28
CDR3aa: CASSPIAGGPDTQYF
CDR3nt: TGTGCCAGCAGCCCGATAGCGGGAGGACCAGATACGCAGTATTTT

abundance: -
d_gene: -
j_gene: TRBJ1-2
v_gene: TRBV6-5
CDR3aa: CASIKTGLNYGYTF
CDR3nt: TGTGCCAGCATTAAGACAGGCCTGAACTATGGCTACACCTTC

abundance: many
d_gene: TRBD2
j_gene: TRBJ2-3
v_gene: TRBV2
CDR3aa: CASSLGLAGVGDTQYF
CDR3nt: TGTGCCAGCTCGCTGGGGCTAGCGGGAGTTGGAGATACGCAGTATTTT

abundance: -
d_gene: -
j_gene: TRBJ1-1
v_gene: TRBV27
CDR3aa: CASSLGGLYTEAFF
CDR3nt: TGTGCCAGCAGTTTAGGTGGACTGTACACTGAAGCTTTCTTT

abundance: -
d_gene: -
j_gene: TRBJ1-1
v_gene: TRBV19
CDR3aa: CASSPRTALNTEAFF
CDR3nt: TGTGCCAGTAGTCCTCGGACAGCGCTGAACACTGAAGCTTTCTTT

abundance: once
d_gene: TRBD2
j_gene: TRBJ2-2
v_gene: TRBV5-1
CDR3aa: CASSLGLAGGYTGELFF
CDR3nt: TGCGCCAGCAGCTTAGGACTAGCGGGGGGATACACCGGGGAGCTGTTTTTT

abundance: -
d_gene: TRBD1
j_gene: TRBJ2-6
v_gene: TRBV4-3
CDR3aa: CASSHGQGLAGANVLTF
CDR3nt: TGCGCCAGCAGCCATGGACAGGGACTCGCTGGGGCCAACGTCCTGACTTTC

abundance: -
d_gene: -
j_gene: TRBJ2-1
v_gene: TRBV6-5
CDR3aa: CASLEAGYNEQFF
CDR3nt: TGTGCCAGTTTGGAGGCGGGATACAATGAGCAGTTCTTC

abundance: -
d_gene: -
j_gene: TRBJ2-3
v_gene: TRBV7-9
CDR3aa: CASSSSGTDTQYF
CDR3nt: TGTGCCAGCAGCTCCAGCGGCACAGATACGCAGTATTTT

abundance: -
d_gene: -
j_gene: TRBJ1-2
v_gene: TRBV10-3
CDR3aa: CAISEWQGNYGYTF
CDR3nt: TGTGCCATCAGTGAGTGGCAGGGCAACTATGGCTACACCTTC

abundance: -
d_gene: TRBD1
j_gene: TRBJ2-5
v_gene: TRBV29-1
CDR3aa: CSAGTGRETQYF
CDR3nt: TGCAGCGCAGGGACAGGGAGAGAGACCCAGTACTTC

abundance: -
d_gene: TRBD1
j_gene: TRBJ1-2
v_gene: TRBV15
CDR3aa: CATSSFRQGTSTSGYTF
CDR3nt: TGTGCCACCAGCAGCTTTAGACAGGGAACCAGTACTTCCGGCTACACCTTC

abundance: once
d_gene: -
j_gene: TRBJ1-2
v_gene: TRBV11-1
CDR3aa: CASSLDRNYGYTF
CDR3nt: TGTGCCAGCAGCTTAGACAGAAACTATGGCTACACCTTC

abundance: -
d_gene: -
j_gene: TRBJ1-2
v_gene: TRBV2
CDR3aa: CASNRDYNYGYTF
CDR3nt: TGTGCCAGCAACAGGGACTATAACTATGGCTACACCTTC

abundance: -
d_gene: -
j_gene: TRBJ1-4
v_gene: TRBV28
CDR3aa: CASSFRGTTNEKLFF
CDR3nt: TGTGCCAGCAGTTTTAGAGGGACAACTAATGAAAAACTGTTTTTT

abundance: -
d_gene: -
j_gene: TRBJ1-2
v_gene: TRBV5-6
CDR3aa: CASSFKTGRGNYGYTF
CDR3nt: TGTGCCAGCAGCTTTAAGACAGGAAGGGGAAACTATGGCTACACCTTC

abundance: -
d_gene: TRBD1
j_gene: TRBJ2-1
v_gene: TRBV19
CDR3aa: CASSSPRQGAYNEQFF
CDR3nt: TGTGCCAGTAGTTCCCCCCGACAGGGGGCTTACAATGAGCAGTTCTTC

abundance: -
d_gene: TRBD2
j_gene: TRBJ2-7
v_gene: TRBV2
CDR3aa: CASSVTSGRSYEQYF
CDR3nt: TGTGCCAGCAGTGTTACTAGCGGGAGGTCCTACGAGCAGTACTTC

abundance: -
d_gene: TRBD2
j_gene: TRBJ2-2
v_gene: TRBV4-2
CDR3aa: CASSQDMASGRIKSTGELFF
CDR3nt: TGTGCCAGCAGCCAAGATATGGCTAGCGGGAGGATAAAATCCACCGGGGAGCTGTTTTTT

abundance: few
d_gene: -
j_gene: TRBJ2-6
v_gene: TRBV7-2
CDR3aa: CASSLLAGMFANVLTF
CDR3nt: TGTGCCAGCAGCTTACTGGCGGGAATGTTTGCCAACGTCCTGACTTTC

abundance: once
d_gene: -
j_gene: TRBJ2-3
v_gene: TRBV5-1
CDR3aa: CASSTGRDTQYF
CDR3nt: TGCGCCAGCAGTACGGGTAGAGATACGCAGTATTTT

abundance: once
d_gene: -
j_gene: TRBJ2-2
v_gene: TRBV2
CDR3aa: CASSERRGELFF
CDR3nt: TGTGCCAGCAGTGAAAGGCGGGGGGAGCTGTTTTTT

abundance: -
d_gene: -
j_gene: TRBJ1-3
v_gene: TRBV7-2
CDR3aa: CASSVTSGAGGNTIYF
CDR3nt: TGTGCCAGCAGCGTTACGAGCGGGGCTGGTGGAAACACCATATATTTT

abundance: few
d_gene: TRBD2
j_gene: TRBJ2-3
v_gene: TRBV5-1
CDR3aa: CASRWGGSLTDTQYF
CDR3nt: TGCGCCAGCAGATGGGGAGGGTCTCTCACAGATACGCAGTATTTT

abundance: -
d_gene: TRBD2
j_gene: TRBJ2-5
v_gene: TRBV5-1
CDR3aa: CASSPLPLAGQETQYF
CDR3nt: TGCGCCAGCAGCCCGCTCCCACTAGCGGGACAAGAGACCCAGTACTTC

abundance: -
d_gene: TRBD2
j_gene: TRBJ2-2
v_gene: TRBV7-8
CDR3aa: CASSRGGAGGDTGELFF
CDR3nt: TGTGCCAGCAGCCGAGGAGGGGCCGGGGGGGACACCGGGGAGCTGTTTTTT

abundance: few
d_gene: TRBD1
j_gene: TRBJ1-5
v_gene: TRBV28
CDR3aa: CASNVPGQGRQPQHF
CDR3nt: TGTGCCAGCAACGTCCCGGGACAGGGACGGCAGCCCCAGCATTTT

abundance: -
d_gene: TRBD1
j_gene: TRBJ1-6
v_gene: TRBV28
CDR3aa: CASSPGGRGNSPLHF
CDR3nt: TGTGCCAGCAGTCCAGGGGGCCGGGGGAATTCACCCCTCCACTTT

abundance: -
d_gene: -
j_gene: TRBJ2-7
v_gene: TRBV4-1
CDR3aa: CASRDLTGSFSYEQYF
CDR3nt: TGCGCCAGCAGGGATCTAACGGGATCCTTCTCCTACGAGCAGTACTTC

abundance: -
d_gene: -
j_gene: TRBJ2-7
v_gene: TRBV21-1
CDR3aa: CASSNGYEQYF
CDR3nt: TGTGCCAGCAGCAACGGGTACGAGCAGTACTTC